Shown below are 25 T cell receptor beta chains from a single sample sequenced in a study of cytomegalovirus exposure and HLA in healthy donors. The primer mix had 60 Vbeta and 13 Jbeta primers. The method was immunoSEQ multiplex PCR; TCRdb's version includes in-frame clones alone and lacks a portion of them. The table shows about 170,000 clones, with roughly 79% occurring only once. The sample comprised PBMCs. All receptors come from a woman between 18 and 29 years old in good health and CMV-seropositive.

The V call is TRBV7-3, the J call TRBJ2-2; D is ambiguous. The length of the CDR3 is 11 residues. V was clipped by 2 bases and J by 9 bases, with 4 bases between them. Germline V gene data show CDR1 as SGHTA and CDR2 as FQGTGA. CDR3 nucleotide sequence: TGTGCCAGCAGCTTATATCGGGAGCTGTTTTTT. Its translation is CASSLYRELFF.

The rearrangement uses TRBV19 and TRBJ1-2, with D unclear. V lost 0 bases, J lost 8 bases, and 4 bases lay in between. This CDR3 region has 11 residues. Looked up from germline, CDR1 is LNHDA and CDR2 is SQIVND (reference sequence). CDR3 nucleotide sequence: TGTGCCAGTAGTATAGAACTGGGCTACACCTTC. Its protein is CASSIELGYTF. Full variable domain (missing parts from reference TRBV19 and TRBJ1-2): DGGITQSPKYLFRKEGQNVTLSCEQNLNHDAMYWYRQDPGQGLRLIYYSQIVNDFQKGDIAEGYSVSREKKESFPLTVTSAQKNPTAFYLCASSIELGYTFGSGTRLTVV.

The V gene is TRBV13, the J gene TRBJ2-5, with 8 bases aligning to TRBD2. The CDR3 spans 14 residues. Germline V CDR1 and CDR2: PRHDT, FYEKMQ (reference sequence). V shed 4 bases, J shed 5 bases, and the junction held 6 bases outside the gene matches. The CDR3 is CASSSGGLGETQYF. CDR3 nucleotides: TGTGCCAGCAGCTCGGGGGGGCTAGGGGAGACCCAGTACTTC. The whole variable domain, filled in from reference TRBV13 and TRBJ2-5, reads AAGVIQSPRHLIKEKRETATLKCYPIPRHDTVYWYQQGPGQDPQFLISFYEKMQSDKGSIPDRFSAQQFSDYHSELNMSSLELGDSALYFCASSSGGLGETQYFGPGTRLLVL.

This clone was found once. The V and J genes are TRBV19 and TRBJ2-5; D uncertain. From germline, CDR1 is LNHDA and CDR2 SQIVND (reference sequence). V was pared by 5 bases and J by 5 bases, with 12 bases between. The CDR3 runs 13 residues. This CDR3 reads CASSAANRETQYF. The CDR3 DNA reads TGTGCCAGTAGTGCCGCCAATCGGGAGACCCAGTACTTC.

This rearrangement joins TRBV5-8 to TRBJ1-2; D perhaps matches TRBD1 (5 bases). Trimming removed 0 bases at V and 2 bases at J, with 8 bases between. Germline lookup yields CDR1 SGHTS and CDR2 YDEGEE. This CDR3 region has 14 residues. CDR3 bases: TGTGCCAGCAGCTTGGGACAGTGGAACTATGGCTACACCTTC. Protein product: CASSLGQWNYGYTF.

V usage is TRBV13 and J usage is TRBJ1-2; no clear D gene. The CDR3 is 13 amino acids. V was clipped by 3 bases and J by 5 bases, with 10 bases between them. From germline, CDR1 is PRHDT and CDR2 FYEKMQ (reference sequence). The CDR3 spells CASSFRSLYGYTF. DNA for the CDR3: TGTGCCAGCAGCTTCCGGAGCCTTTATGGCTACACCTTC. Supplemented by reference TRBV13 and TRBJ1-2, the full variable domain reads AAGVIQSPRHLIKEKRETATLKCYPIPRHDTVYWYQQGPGQDPQFLISFYEKMQSDKGSIPDRFSAQQFSDYHSELNMSSLELGDSALYFCASSFRSLYGYTFGSGTRLTVV.

V gene TRBV27 combines with J gene TRBJ1-6; D ambiguous. Trimming pared 2 bases from V and 6 bases from J, leaving 8 bases between. Germline V CDR1 and CDR2: MNHEY, SMNVEV (reference sequence). This CDR3 is built from 14 residues. The CDR3 spells CASSLAVFNSPLHF. The CDR3 DNA reads TGTGCCAGCAGTTTAGCAGTGTTTAATTCACCCCTCCACTTT.

CDR3 coding DNA: TGTGCCAGCAGCGGACAGGGAGCAAATCAGCCCCAGCATTTT. This encodes CASSGQGANQPQHF. The rearrangement links TRBV13 to TRBJ1-5; 8 nucleotides line up with TRBD1. This CDR3 is 14 amino acids long. J gave up 4 bases and V 5 bases, and 4 bases lay outside the gene matches. Germline V gives CDR1 PRHDT, CDR2 FYEKMQ (reference sequence).

The chain employs TRBV6-5 and TRBJ1-6; tentatively, D is TRBD1 (6 bases). V lost 7 bases to trimming and J lost 7 bases, with 14 bases between them. The CDR3 has 14 amino acids. Germline V gives CDR1 MNHEY, CDR2 SVGAGI. The CDR3 DNA is TGTGCCAGCAATAAGGGGGTAGGGAATTCACCCCTCCACTTT. Its translation: CASNKGVGNSPLHF.

This clone was detected a few times. V usage is TRBV19 and J usage is TRBJ1-3; 8 positions agree with TRBD1. The CDR3 totals 15 residues. Per the germline V gene, CDR1 is LNHDA and CDR2 is SQIVND (reference sequence). Germline trimming cut 6 bases from V and 2 bases from J; bases unmatched to any gene: 6. CDR3 protein: CASSDTGGAGNTIYF. The CDR3 bases are TGTGCCAGTAGCGATACAGGGGGTGCTGGAAACACCATATATTTT.

A word on this clone: A junction boundary mismatches the germline segment, possibly from a read error. The genes are TRBV5-6 and TRBJ2-7; 8 bases are shared with TRBD2. The germline gives CDR1 SGHDT, CDR2 YYEEEE. The CDR3 runs to 15 residues. The chain's CDR3 is CASSYSGGLAYGQYF. For the CDR3, the DNA is TGTGCCAGCAGCTACAGCGGGGGTCTCGCTTACGGGCAGTACTTC.

CDR3 in amino acids: CASRTGGELFF. The CDR3 DNA follows: TGTGCCAGCAGAACCGGCGGGGAGCTGTTTTTT. The rearrangement joins TRBV6-5 to TRBJ2-2; no clear D. V was trimmed by 6 bases and J by 7 bases, leaving 6 bases between them. There are 11 residues in the CDR3. Germline V gene lookup returns CDR1 MNHEY and CDR2 SVGAGI.

The chain employs TRBV7-2 and TRBJ2-5, with D perhaps TRBD1 (5 bases). The germline V gene encodes CDR1 SGHTA and CDR2 FQGNSA. With 4 bases removed from V and 3 bases from J, the gap between germline ends came to 12 bases. The CDR3 covers 14 residues. CDR3 bases: TGTGCCAGCAGCTCGATGGACACGAAAGAGACCCAGTACTTC. Encoded protein: CASSSMDTKETQYF.

This clone came up a few times. J is TRBJ2-7 and V is TRBV9; weak D call: TRBD2 (5 bases). V was cut by 4 bases and J by 2 bases, with 10 bases left in between. The length of the CDR3 is 13 residues. Germline V gene sequence: CDR1 SGDLS, CDR2 YYNGEE. CDR3 region: CASSSPGTYEQYF. CDR3 coding DNA: TGTGCCAGCAGCTCTCCCGGGACCTACGAGCAGTACTTC.

This clone was counted once. This rearrangement joins TRBV25-1 to TRBJ2-6, with D hard to call. Germline V gene data show CDR1 as MGHDK and CDR2 as SYGVNS. The V end lost 7 bases, the J end lost 0 bases, and 7 bases lay between the germline ends. The CDR3 covers 14 residues. The CDR3 loop is CASISSSGANVLTF. In nucleotides, the CDR3 is TGTGCCAGCATTAGTTCCTCTGGGGCCAACGTCCTGACTTTC.

V gene TRBV19 combines with J gene TRBJ1-2; 8 bases agree with TRBD1. V was clipped by 4 bases and J by 4 bases; unmatched bases: 5. The germline CDR1 and CDR2 sequences are LNHDA and SQIVND (reference sequence). The CDR3 is 14 amino acids. CDR3 in DNA: TGTGCCAGTAGTACGACAGGGGACCCCTATGGCTACACCTTC. Translation gives CASSTTGDPYGYTF.

DNA of the CDR3: TGTGCCAGCAGTGACCCGGGATTCGATAGCAATCAGCCCCAGCATTTT. It yields the protein CASSDPGFDSNQPQHF. This chain joins TRBV28 and TRBJ1-5; D is undetermined. The CDR3 has 16 amino acids. The germline gives CDR1 MDHEN, CDR2 SYDVKM. Trimming stripped 5 bases from V and 0 bases from J, with 14 bases between.

The chain uses TRBV7-9 and TRBJ2-2; 13 nucleotides agree with TRBD2. CDR1 is SEHNR, CDR2 FQNEAQ, per germline (reference sequence). The J segment lost 3 bases and the V segment lost 5 bases, leaving 3 bases of the junction unmatched. The CDR3 spans 16 residues. CDR3 sequence reads: CASSIGLAGDTGELFF. The CDR3 DNA reads TGTGCCAGCAGCATAGGACTAGCGGGGGACACCGGGGAGCTGTTTTTT.

V usage is TRBV6-5 and J usage is TRBJ2-2, with 9 bases fitting TRBD1. CDR1 MNHEY and CDR2 SVGAGI come from the germline V gene. Trimming at V came to 4 bases and at J to 9 bases, leaving 6 bases not matched to a gene. CDR3 length: 14 amino acids. The CDR3 spells CASSFFGTGRELFF. The DNA for the CDR3 is TGTGCCAGCAGTTTCTTCGGGACAGGGCGGGAGCTGTTTTTT.

The chain joins TRBV15 to TRBJ1-4, with 8 bases identical to TRBD1. Germline V lookup: CDR1 LNHNV, CDR2 YYDKDF (reference sequence). The trim removed 9 bases at V and 5 bases at J, leaving 14 bases unmatched. The CDR3 covers 16 residues. CDR3 DNA sequence: TGTGCCACTACAACCGGACAGGGCTTCCTGAATGAAAAACTGTTTTTT. Protein: CATTTGQGFLNEKLFF.

This clone has only one observation. The rearrangement joins TRBV11-2 to TRBJ1-4; 8 bases are a match to TRBD1. Trimming cost V 4 bases and J 8 bases; bases outside gene matches: 9. Germline assignment: CDR1 SGHAT and CDR2 FQNNGV. This CDR3 comprises 15 residues. CDR3 nucleotides: TGTGCCAGCAGCTCACGGACAGGGCAGGGAGAAAAACTGTTTTTT. This gives the protein CASSSRTGQGEKLFF.

The chain links TRBV29-1 to TRBJ1-1; a possible D gene is TRBD1 (6 bases). With 7 bases removed from V and 7 bases from J, the gap between germline ends came to 13 bases. The CDR3 loop spans 11 amino acids. Germline V gives CDR1 SQVTM, CDR2 ANQGSEA. The CDR3 spells CSAQGHDEAFF. CDR3 DNA: TGCAGCGCCCAGGGACACGATGAAGCTTTCTTT.

This clone was counted once. The chain links TRBV6-1 to TRBJ2-5; TRBD1 aligns across 7 bases. CDR3 length: 13 amino acids. CDR1 is MNHNS, CDR2 SASEGT, per germline. V dropped 4 bases and J dropped 5; count of bases not matched to a gene: 4. CDR3 in DNA: TGTGCCAGCAGTGTCGACAGGGAGGAGACCCAGTACTTC. This sequence encodes CASSVDREETQYF.

V usage is TRBV12-1 and J usage is TRBJ1-6; TRBD1 is the table's D call and was not checked against the DNA. TRBV12-1 is classified as a pseudogene. This CDR3 comprises 15 residues. In DNA, the CDR3 is TGTGCCAGCAGCTTTCAGGGTACTATGGATTCACCCCTCCACTTT. The encoded protein is CASSFQGTMDSPLHF.

This clone was counted a few times. The chain uses TRBV5-4 and TRBJ1-2; D perhaps matches TRBD1 (5 bases). Germline-derived CDR1 and CDR2 are SGHNT and YYREEE (reference sequence). Trimming removed 5 bases at V and 5 bases at J, with 13 bases between. This CDR3 is built from 13 residues. CDR3 loop: CASRTGHLYGYTF. CDR3 DNA: TGTGCCAGCAGAACCGGACACCTTTATGGCTACACCTTC.